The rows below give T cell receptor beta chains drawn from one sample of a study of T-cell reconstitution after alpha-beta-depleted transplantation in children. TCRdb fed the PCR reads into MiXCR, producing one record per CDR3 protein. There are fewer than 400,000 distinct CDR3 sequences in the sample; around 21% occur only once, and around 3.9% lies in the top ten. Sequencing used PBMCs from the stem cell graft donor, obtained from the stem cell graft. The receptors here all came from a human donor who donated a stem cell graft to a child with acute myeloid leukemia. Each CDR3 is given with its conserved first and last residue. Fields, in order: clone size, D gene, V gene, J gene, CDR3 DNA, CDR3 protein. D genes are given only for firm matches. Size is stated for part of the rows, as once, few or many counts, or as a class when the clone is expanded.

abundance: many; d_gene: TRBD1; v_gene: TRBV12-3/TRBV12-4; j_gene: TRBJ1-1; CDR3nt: TGTGCCAGCAGTCCGGACAGGGGTTGGGAAGCTTTCTTT; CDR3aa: CASSPDRGWEAFF
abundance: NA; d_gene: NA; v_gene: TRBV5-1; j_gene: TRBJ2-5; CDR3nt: TGCGCCAGCAGCCCCGGAGGTCGGGGATTGGAGACCCAGTACTTC; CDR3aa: CASSPGGRGLETQYF
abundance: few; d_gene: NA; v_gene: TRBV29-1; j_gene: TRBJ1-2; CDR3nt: TGCAGCGTTGGTCGGGACTATGGCTACACCTTC; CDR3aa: CSVGRDYGYTF
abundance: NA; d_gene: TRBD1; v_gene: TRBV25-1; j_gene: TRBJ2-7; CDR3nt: TGTGCCAGCAGTGTCGGGACAGGGGATTACGAGCAGTACTTC; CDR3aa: CASSVGTGDYEQYF
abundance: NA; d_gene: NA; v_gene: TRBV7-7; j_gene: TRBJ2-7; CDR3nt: TGTGCCAGCAGCTTAGGCTCCGGTGGGGAGCAGTACTTC; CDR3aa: CASSLGSGGEQYF
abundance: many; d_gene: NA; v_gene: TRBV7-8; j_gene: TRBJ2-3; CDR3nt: TGTGCCAGCAGCTTGGACGGACGGCATAGCACAGATACGCAGTATTTT; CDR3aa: CASSLDGRHSTDTQYF
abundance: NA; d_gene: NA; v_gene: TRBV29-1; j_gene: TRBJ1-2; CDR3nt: TGCAGCGCCCGTGGGCAGGGAGCCTACACCTTC; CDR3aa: CSARGQGAYTF
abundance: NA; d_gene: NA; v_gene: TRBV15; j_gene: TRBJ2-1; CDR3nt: TGTGCCACCAGCAGAGATCCGGACAGCTACTCCTACAATGAGCAGTTCTTC; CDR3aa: CATSRDPDSYSYNEQFF
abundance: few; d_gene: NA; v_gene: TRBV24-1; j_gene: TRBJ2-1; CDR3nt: TGTGCCACCATGGGCGCGGACAATGAGCAGTTCTTC; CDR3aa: CATMGADNEQFF
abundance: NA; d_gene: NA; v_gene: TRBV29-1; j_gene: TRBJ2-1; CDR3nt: TGCAGCGTCGTCTTGAAGCGGGCCAGCTCCTACAATGAGCAGTTCTTC; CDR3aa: CSVVLKRASSYNEQFF
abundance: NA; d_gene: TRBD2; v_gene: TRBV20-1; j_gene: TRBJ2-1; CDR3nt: TGCAGTGCTAGTTCGCTAGCGGGTTTTCTCTATGAGCAGTTCTTC; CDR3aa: CSASSLAGFLYEQFF
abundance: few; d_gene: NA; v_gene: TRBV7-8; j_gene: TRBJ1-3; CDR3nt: TGTGCCAGCAGCTTCGCAGGGAATAGGAGAAACACCATATATTTT; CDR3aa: CASSFAGNRRNTIYF
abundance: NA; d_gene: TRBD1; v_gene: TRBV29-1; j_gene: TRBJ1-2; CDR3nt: TGCAGCGTTTACAGGGGGCCAGCGGATGGCTACACCTTC; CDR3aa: CSVYRGPADGYTF
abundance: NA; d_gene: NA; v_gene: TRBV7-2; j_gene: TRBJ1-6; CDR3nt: TGTGCCAGCAGCCCGAGCTCCTATAATTCACCCCTCCACTTT; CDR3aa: CASSPSSYNSPLHF
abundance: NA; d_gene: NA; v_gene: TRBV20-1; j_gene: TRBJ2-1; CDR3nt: TGCAGTGCTAGAGGGATGGTCGATGAGCAGTTCTTC; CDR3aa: CSARGMVDEQFF
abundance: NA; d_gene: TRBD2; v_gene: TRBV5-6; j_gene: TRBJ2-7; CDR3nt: TGTGCCAGCAGCTCGACCGGAGGACTAGCGGGTTACTACGAGCAGTACTTC; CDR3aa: CASSSTGGLAGYYEQYF
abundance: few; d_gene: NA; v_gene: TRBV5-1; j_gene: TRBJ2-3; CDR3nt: TGCGCCAGCAGCTTGGAGGACGCTACAGATACGCAGTATTTT; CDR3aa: CASSLEDATDTQYF
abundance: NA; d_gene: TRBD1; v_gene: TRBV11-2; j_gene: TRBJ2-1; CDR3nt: TGTGCCAGCAGCTCTGAAAGGACAGGGTCCAATGAGCAGTTCTTC; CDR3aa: CASSSERTGSNEQFF
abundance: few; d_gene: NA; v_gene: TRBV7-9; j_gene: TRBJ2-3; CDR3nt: TGTGCCAGCAGCTTAGACTACGGGGGTGATACAGATACGCAGTATTTT; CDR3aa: CASSLDYGGDTDTQYF
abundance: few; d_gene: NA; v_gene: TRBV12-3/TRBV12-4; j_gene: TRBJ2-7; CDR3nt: TGTGCCAGCAGTTTACCAGGGAAGAACTACGAGCAGTACTTC; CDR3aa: CASSLPGKNYEQYF
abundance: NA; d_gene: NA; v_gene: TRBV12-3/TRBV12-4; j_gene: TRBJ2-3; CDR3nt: TGTGCCAGCAGTTTTCATAGTACAGATACGCAGTATTTT; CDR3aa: CASSFHSTDTQYF
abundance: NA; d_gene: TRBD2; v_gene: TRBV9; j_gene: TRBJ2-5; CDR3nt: TGTGCCAGCAGCACCCGGGGGGGGCAAGAGACCCAGTACTTC; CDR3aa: CASSTRGGQETQYF
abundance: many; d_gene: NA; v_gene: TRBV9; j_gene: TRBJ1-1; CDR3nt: TGTGCCAGCAGCTACATGGGGGGCCCCACTGAAGCTTTCTTT; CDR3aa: CASSYMGGPTEAFF
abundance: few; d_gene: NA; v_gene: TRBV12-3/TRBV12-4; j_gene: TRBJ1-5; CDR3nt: TGTGCCAGCAGTTTCGATAATCAGCCCCAGCATTTT; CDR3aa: CASSFDNQPQHF
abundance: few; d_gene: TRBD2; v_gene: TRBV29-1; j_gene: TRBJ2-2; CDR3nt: TGCAGCGTGGGGGGGAGGCTCGGCACCGGGGAGCTGTTTTTT; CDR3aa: CSVGGRLGTGELFF
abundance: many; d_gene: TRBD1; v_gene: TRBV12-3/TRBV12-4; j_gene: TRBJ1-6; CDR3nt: TGTGCCAGCAGCATAGGACAGGGGACTGAAGGCCTCCACTTT; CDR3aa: CASSIGQGTEGLHF
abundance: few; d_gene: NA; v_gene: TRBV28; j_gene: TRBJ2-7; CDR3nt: TGTGCCAGCAGTACACATACCCTCTACGAGCAGTACTTC; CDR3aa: CASSTHTLYEQYF
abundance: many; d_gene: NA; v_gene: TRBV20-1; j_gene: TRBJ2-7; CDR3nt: TGCAGTGCTAGAGTAGGCAACGAGCAGTACTTC; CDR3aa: CSARVGNEQYF
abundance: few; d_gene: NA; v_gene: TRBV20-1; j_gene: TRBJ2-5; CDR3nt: TGCAGTGCTACTGATAAAACTAGACGGGAGACCCAGTACTTC; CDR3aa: CSATDKTRRETQYF
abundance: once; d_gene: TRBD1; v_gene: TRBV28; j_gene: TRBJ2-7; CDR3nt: TGTGCCAGCAGGCCGACAGGGGGCTACGAGCAGTACTTC; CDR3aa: CASRPTGGYEQYF
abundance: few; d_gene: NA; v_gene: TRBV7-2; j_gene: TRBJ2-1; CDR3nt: TGTGCCAGCAGATCAGCGGAAAATGAGCAGTTCTTC; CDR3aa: CASRSAENEQFF
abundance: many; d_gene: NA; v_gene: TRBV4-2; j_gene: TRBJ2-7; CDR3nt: TGTGCCAGCAAAAGGGGACGGAGCTCCTACGAGCAGTACTTC; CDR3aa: CASKRGRSSYEQYF
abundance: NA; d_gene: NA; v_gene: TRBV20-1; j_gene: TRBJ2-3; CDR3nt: TGCAGTGCTAGAGAGGACAGCGGCGCAGATACGCAGTATTTT; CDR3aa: CSAREDSGADTQYF
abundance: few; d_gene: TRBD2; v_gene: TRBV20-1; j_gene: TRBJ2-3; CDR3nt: TGCAGTGCTAGCCCAGCGGGGCTAAGCACAGATACGCAGTATTTT; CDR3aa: CSASPAGLSTDTQYF
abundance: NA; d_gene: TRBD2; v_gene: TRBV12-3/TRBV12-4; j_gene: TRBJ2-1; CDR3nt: TGTGCCAGCAGTTTGAGGACTAGCGGGAGGGTTTACAATGAGCAGTTCTTC; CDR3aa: CASSLRTSGRVYNEQFF
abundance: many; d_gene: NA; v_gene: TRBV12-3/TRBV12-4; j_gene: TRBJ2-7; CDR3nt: TGTGCCAGCAGACCTGGGCGTACCTACGAGCAGTACTTC; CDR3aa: CASRPGRTYEQYF
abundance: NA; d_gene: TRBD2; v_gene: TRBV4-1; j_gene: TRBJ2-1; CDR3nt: TGCGCCAGCAGCCAAGATTGGATCCAAGCGGGAGCATACAATGAGCAGTTCTTC; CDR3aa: CASSQDWIQAGAYNEQFF
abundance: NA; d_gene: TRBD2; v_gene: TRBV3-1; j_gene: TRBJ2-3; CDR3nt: TGTGCCTGCAGTCTTTCACCCGGTGGCGGGAGGGCCAGGACAGATACGCAGTATTTT; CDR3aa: CACSLSPGGGRARTDTQYF
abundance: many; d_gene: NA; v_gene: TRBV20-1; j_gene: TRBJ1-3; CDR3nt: TGCAGTGCCAGGAGCTCTGGAAACACCATATATTTT; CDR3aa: CSARSSGNTIYF
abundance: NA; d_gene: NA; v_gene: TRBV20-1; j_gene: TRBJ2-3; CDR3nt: TGCAGTGCTAGAGGGGGAGGGGGGGCGTCAGATACGCAGTATTTT; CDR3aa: CSARGGGGASDTQYF
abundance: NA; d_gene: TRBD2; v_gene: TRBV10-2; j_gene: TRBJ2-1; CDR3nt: TGCGCCAGCAGTGAGACTAGCGGGATAGTATACAATGAGCAGTTCTTC; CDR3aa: CASSETSGIVYNEQFF
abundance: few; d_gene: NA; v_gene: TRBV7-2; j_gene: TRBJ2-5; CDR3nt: TGTGCCAGCAGCTTCCGTAGCCGGCCCCTGAGGATCGAGACCCAGTACTTC; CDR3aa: CASSFRSRPLRIETQYF
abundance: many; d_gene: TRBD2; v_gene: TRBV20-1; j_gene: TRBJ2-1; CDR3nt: TGCAGTGCTAGAGGGACTAGCGGGAGGACCTACAATGAGCAGTTCTTC; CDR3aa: CSARGTSGRTYNEQFF
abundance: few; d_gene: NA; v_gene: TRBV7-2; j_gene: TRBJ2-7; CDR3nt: TGTGCCAGCAGCACCCGGGGAGTGAGCTCCTACGAGCAGTACTTC; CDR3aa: CASSTRGVSSYEQYF
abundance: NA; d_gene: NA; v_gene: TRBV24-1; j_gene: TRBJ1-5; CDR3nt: TGTGCCACCAGTGATCGCGACGGGCGCGGGCCCCAGCATTTT; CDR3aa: CATSDRDGRGPQHF
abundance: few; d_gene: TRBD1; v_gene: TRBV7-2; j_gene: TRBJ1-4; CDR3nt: TGTGCCAGCAGCCCCACAGGGGATAATGAAAAACTGTTTTTT; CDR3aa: CASSPTGDNEKLFF
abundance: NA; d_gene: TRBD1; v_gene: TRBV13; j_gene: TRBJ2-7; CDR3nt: TGTGCCAGCGGATTTAGGACAGGGGGCGTAGACGAGCAGTACTTC; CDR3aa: CASGFRTGGVDEQYF
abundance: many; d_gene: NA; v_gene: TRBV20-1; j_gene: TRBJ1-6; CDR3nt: TGCAGTGCTAGAGTCCAGGGATATAATTCACCCCTCCACTTT; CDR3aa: CSARVQGYNSPLHF
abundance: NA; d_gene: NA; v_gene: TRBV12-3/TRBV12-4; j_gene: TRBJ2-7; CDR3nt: TGTGCCAGCAGTTTAGCGGGAGTCGATTTGTCCGAGCAGTACTTC; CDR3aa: CASSLAGVDLSEQYF
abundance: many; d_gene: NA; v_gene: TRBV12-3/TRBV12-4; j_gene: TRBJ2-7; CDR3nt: TGTGCCAGCAGTTTAACGGTCTCCTACGAGCAGTACTTC; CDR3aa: CASSLTVSYEQYF
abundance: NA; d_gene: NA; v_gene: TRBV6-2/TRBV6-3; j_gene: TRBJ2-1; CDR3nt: TGTGCCAGCAGTTCCTGGGTCCCCAACAATGAGCAGTTCTTC; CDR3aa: CASSSWVPNNEQFF
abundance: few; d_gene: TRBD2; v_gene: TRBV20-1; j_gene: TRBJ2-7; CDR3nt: TGCAGTGCTAGAGATCACCGGGAGGGCCGGGACGAGCAGTACTTC; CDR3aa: CSARDHREGRDEQYF
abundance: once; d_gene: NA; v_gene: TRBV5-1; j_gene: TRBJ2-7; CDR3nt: TGCGCCAGCAGCTTGTCCGGGAGTGGAACCTACGAGCAGTACTTC; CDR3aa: CASSLSGSGTYEQYF
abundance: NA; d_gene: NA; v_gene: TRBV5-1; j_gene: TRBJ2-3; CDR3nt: TGTGCCAGCAGCTTGGGGGGCGGGAGCACAGATACGCAGTATTTT; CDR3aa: CASSLGGGSTDTQYF